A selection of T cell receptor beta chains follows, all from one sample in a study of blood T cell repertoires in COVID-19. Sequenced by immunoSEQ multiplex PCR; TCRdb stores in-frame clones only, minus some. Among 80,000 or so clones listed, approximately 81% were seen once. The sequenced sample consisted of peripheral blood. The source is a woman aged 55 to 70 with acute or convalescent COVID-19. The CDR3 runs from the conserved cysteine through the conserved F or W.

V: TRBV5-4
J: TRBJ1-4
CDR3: CASSKDRADEKLFF

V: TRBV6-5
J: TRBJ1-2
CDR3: CASSYSTTGSYGYTF

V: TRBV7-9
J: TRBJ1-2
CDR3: CASSWTGGGYGYTF

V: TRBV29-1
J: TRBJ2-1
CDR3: CSVDGVPSGNEQFF

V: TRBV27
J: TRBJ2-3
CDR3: CASSWGPRTDTQYF

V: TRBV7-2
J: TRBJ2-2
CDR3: CASSSPSGGGTGELFF

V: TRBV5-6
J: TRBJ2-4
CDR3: CASSSQVLAKNIQYF

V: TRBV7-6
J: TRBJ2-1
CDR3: CASSLLGGDNEQFF

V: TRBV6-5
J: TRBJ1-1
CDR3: CASRNGHLSTEAFF

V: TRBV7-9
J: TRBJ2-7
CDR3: CASSLVAKAGVTYEQYF

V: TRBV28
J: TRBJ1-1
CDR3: CASSPGVWTEAFF

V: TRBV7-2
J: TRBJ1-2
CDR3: CASSLAGAIYGYTF

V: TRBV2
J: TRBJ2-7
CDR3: CASSDPSGQLHYEQYF

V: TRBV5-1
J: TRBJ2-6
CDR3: CASSGGQAGQVLTF

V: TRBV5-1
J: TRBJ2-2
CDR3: CASSLSGLRNTGELFF

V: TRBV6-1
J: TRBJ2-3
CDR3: CASSEARRATDTQYF

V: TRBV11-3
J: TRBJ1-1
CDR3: CASSLRNTEAFF

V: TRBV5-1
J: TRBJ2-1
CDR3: CASSRTGNEQFF

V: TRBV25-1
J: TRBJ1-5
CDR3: CASGMGTYNQPQHF

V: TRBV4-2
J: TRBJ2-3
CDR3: CASSQELSQGGTDTQYF

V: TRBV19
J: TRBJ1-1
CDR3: CASSLRNTEAFF

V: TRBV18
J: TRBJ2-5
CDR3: CASSPRQGSSSQETQYF

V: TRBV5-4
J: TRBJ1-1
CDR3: CASSPWTGPNTEAFF

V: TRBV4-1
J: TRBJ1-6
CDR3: CASSHLGQGNNSPLHF

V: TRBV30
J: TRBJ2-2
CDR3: CAWSPTGKGELFF

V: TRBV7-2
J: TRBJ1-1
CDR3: CASSIRQGAEAFF

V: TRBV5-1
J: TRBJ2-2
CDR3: CASKKGQEGAGELFF

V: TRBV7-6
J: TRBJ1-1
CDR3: CASSGPRQGTMNTEAFF

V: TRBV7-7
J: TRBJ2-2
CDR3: CASSSAGLSNTGELFF

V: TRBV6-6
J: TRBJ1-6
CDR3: CASSRDRANNSPLHF

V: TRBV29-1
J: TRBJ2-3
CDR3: CSVVTGISTDTQYF

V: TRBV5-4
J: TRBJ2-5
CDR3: CASSLRTSGHQETQYF

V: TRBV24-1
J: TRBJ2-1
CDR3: CATSAQDRSYNEQFF

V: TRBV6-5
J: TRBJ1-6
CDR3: CASSYSRGSPLHF

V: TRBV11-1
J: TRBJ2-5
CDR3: CASSLVSGGEKETQYF

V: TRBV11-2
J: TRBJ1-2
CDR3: CASSLGAGWGDGYTF

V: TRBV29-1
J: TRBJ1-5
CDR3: CSVEGGTEIYSNQPQHF

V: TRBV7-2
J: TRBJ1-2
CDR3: CASSLGPPTGGTYGYTF

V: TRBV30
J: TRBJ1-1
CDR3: CAWSKTGVHTEAFF

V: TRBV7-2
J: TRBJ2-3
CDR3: CASSPVATAFTDTQYF

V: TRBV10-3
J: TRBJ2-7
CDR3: CAISGDRVSSYEQYF

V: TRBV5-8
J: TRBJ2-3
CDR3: CASSSHAAGKLSTDTQYF

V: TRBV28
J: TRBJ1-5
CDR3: CASSLDSNPYSNQPQHF

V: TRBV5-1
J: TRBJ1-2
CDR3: CASRQEPNYGYTF

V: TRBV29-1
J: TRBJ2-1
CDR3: CSARQGGDEQFF

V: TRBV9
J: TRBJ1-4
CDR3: CASSVFPDRGRRKLFF

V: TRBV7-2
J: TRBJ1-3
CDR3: CASSLYSGNTIYF

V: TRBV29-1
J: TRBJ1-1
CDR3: CSVEDHRLNTEAFF

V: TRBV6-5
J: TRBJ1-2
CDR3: CASTRGTGPYGYTF

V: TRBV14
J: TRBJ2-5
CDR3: CASSQGTGGSETQYF

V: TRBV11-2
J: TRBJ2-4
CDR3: CASSLVSTGEGYF

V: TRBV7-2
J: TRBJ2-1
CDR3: CASSPLTAYNEQFF

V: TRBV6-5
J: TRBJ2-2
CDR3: CASMSNRGSGELFF

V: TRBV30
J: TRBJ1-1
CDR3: CASGQTEAFF

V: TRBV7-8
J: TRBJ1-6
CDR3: CASSLGGQGSHNSPLHF